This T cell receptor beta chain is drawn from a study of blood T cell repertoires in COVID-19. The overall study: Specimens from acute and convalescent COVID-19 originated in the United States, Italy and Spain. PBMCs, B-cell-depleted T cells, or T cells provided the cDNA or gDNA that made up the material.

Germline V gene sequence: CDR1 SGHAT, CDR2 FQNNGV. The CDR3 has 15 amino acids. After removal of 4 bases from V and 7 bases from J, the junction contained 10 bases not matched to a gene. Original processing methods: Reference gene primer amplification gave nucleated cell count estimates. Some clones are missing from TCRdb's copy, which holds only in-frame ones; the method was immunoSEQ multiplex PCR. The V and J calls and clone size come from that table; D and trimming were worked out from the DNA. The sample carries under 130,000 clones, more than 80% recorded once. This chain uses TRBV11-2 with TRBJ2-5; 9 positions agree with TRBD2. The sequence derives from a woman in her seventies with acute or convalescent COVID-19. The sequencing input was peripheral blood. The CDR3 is CASSSRLAGEGTQYF. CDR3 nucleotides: TGTGCCAGCAGCTCCCGGTTAGCGGGGGAGGGGACCCAGTACTTC. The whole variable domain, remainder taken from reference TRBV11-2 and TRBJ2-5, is EAGVAQSPRYKIIEKRQSVAFWCNPISGHATLYWYQQILGQGPKLLIQFQNNGVVDDSQLPKDRFSAERLKGVDSTLKIQPAKLEDSAVYLCASSSRLAGEGTQYFGPGTRLLVL.